Listed below are T cell receptor beta chains from one sample, sequenced in a study of metastatic and nonmetastatic thyroid tumors. TCRdb reprocessed the PCR reads using MiXCR. The sample lists roughly 58,000 clones, about 4% seen once, with more than 20% in the top ten. Sequencing was carried out using blood. The receptor set was obtained from a female donor with papillary thyroid cancer or a benign thyroid nodule (not recorded which). Some clones in this sample may be carry-over from other donors' samples. Each CDR3 is given with its conserved first and last residue. A D gene is named only where the DNA matches it firmly.

v_call | cdr3_length | d_call | cdr3_aa
TRBV28 | 13 | NA | CASSSFLISPLHF
TRBV6-1 | 14 | NA | CASSADRITGELFF
TRBV19 | 16 | TRBD2 | CASSPGGGLAKNIQYF
TRBV6-1 | 17 | NA | CASSEAQWGKGTDTQYF
TRBV2 | 13 | NA | CASSTQARNEAFF
TRBV19 | 15 | TRBD1 | CASSNTGTGPAEAFF
TRBV28 | 16 | TRBD2 | CASRVGLAGLDNEQFF
TRBV19 | 15 | TRBD1 | CASSIWGQLKNIQYF
TRBV19 | 15 | NA | CASSISTLGNQPQHF
TRBV7-9 | 16 | TRBD1 | CASSSFGTATNEKLFF
TRBV9 | 15 | NA | CASSVALEAGNTIYF
TRBV7-9 | 17 | NA | CASSFVGAGAGANVLTF
TRBV11-2 | 13 | NA | CASTLSPMAGVSF
TRBV5-1 | 14 | NA | CASSSVTGGLEQYF
TRBV19 | 16 | NA | CASKGGGVVGVGEQFF
TRBV20-1 | 14 | TRBD1 | CSARTGGGNEKLFF
TRBV6-2/TRBV6-3 | 13 | NA | CASSYHRYYEQYF
TRBV5-4 | 18 | NA | CASSLVLTAAGMNTEAFF
TRBV11-2 | 13 | NA | CASSHQTGSEAFF
TRBV19 | 14 | TRBD1 | CASSIGQGVGELFF
TRBV7-9 | 15 | NA | CASSFAGTANTEAFF
TRBV28 | 20 | TRBD1 | CAGSLSPGQAVNFSGNTIYF
TRBV19 | 14 | NA | CASSTDRGANDQYF
TRBV12-3/TRBV12-4 | 15 | NA | CASSFGQGKNNEQFF
TRBV20-1 | 19 | TRBD2 | CSVQSPGTSGRKFQETQYF
TRBV4-1 | 19 | NA | CASSQVLRSNVRKGYGYTF
TRBV14 | 14 | NA | CASKPLGSRGEQYF
TRBV27 | 13 | NA | CASSLWWSQPQHF
TRBV28 | 15 | NA | CASSFGAAPSGKLFF
TRBV28 | 14 | NA | CASSLDTSNQPQHF
TRBV2 | 14 | NA | CASLVVRGLGGYTF
TRBV6-2/TRBV6-3 | 15 | NA | CASSPVDGGNQPQHF
TRBV2 | 16 | NA | CASSESWYRSTGELFF
TRBV11-2 | 14 | TRBD2 | CASSLFRTSYEQYF
TRBV6-6 | 16 | NA | CASSYSFEGTNYGYTF
TRBV6-1 | 12 | NA | CASGTSYNEQFF
TRBV7-8 | 15 | NA | CASSLIGQRNHPQHF
TRBV10-1 | 16 | TRBD1 | CASSEGGQGRGETQYF
TRBV9 | 12 | NA | CASSASDNEQFF
TRBV7-9 | 17 | NA | CASSFFRGGFSDNEQFF
TRBV6-1 | 12 | TRBD2 | CASSPRGRTQYF
TRBV7-3 | 14 | TRBD1 | CASSLTGTGHGYTF
TRBV6-1 | 15 | TRBD2 | CASSDTSALSYEQYF
TRBV28 | 15 | NA | CASSFSLVPNYGYNF
TRBV30 | 13 | TRBD2 | CAWSPTSGYEQYF
TRBV6-5 | 17 | TRBD2 | CASSYSAAGALGDTQYF
TRBV12-3/TRBV12-4 | 12 | NA | CASSLKNSPLHF
TRBV7-3 | 14 | NA | CASSLDPGNSPLHF
TRBV11-3 | 13 | TRBD1 | CASSSGYTGEPYF
TRBV19 | 13 | NA | CASSRQGTDEQYF
TRBV19 | 14 | NA | CASSDEGGSYEQYF
TRBV24-1 | 13 | TRBD2 | CATRSSGIETQYF
TRBV2 | 17 | TRBD1 | CASKGTGDSGWGYERYF
TRBV7-7 | 14 | NA | CASSLSVNTGELFF
TRBV6-1 | 15 | NA | CASKEGRTRVYEQYF